This T cell receptor (beta chain) was recorded in a study of control samples from healthy donors and cancer patients (dated by TCRdb to the early 2020s). Library creation used the immunoSEQ multiplex PCR assay. TCRdb took this table from immuneACCESS and kept in-frame rearrangements with V and J called. Such tables lack part of the clones; where checked against another copy, unresolved V genes explain under half of the gap, and the rest is unexplained. Recorded for this sample are some 130,000 clones; 80% to 95% of them occurred a single time. The ten largest clonotypes hold roughly 2.1% of the sample. Counted from cysteine to phenylalanine, this CDR3 has 13 amino acids. Of the read, only the CDR3 DNA is kept; its 39 bases are in frame from base 1. Trimming removed 0 bases from V and 3 bases from J, leaving 3 bases between the germline ends. CDR1 MNHEY and CDR2 SVGAGI are derived from the germline V gene.

In this sample, this clone turned up a few times. It lacks a known antigen. No clone much larger than this one lies a single base away; base qualities are absent. Here the chain combines TRBV6-5 and TRBJ2-1; no D gene call is confident. This clonotype was sampled from a woman between 50 and 59 years old in good health. What was sequenced was blood. The nucleotide sequence is TGTGCCAGCAGTTACTCGGTCTACAATGAGCAGTTCTTC. The resulting protein is CASSYSVYNEQFF.